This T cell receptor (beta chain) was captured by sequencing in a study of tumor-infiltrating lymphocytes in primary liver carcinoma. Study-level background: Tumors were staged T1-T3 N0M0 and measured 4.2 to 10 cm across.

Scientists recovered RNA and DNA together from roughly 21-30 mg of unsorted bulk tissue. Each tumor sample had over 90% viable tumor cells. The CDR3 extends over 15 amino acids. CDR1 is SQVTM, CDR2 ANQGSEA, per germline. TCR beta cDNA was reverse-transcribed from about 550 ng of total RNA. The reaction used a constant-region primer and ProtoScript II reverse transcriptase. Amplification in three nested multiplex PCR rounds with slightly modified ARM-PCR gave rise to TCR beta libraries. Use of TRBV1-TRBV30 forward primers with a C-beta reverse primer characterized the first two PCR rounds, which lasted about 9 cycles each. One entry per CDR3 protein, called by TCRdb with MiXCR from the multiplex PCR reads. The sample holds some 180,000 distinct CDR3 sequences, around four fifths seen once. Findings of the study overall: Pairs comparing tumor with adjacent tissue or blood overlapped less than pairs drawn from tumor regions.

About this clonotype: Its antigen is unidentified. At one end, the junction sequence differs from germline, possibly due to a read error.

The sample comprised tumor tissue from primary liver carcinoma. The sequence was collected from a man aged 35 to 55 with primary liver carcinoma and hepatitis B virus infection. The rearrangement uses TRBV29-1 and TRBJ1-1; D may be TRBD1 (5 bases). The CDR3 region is CSVAAAWGMNTVAFF. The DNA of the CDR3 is TGCAGCGTTGCGGCGGCGTGGGGCATGAACACTGTAGCTTTCTTT.